These T cell receptor beta chains were read from a single sample in a study of Ad26.COV2.S vaccination and SARS-CoV-2 variants. Assay: immunoSEQ multiplex PCR; the TCRdb copy retains only in-frame clones and omits some. The sample gives about 320,000 clones, around 84% of which show up once; more than 1.5% is in the top ten. The material sequenced was peripheral blood, taken in a trial of Ad26.COV2.S vaccine versus placebo. Receptors were obtained from a person aged 18 to 65 who received the Ad26.COV2.S COVID-19 vaccine or a placebo. Both conserved end residues are part of each CDR3. Each record gives: D gene, V gene, J gene, clone size, CDR3 protein, CDR3 DNA. The D gene is left open where the match is weak. Where a row states a size, it is once, few, many or the class of an expanded clone; other rows omit it.

d_call: TRBD1
v_call: TRBV6-1
j_call: TRBJ1-1
clone_size: -
cdr3_aa: CASSEARGTGYMNTEAFF
cdr3_nt: TGTGCCAGCAGTGAAGCGCGGGGGACAGGTTACATGAACACTGAAGCTTTCTTT

d_call: -
v_call: TRBV4-3
j_call: TRBJ2-1
clone_size: -
cdr3_aa: CASSQGVTEWGREQFF
cdr3_nt: TGCGCCAGCAGCCAAGGGGTCACAGAATGGGGGCGTGAGCAGTTCTTC

d_call: -
v_call: TRBV5-6
j_call: TRBJ1-5
clone_size: once
cdr3_aa: CASSQGFSNQPQHF
cdr3_nt: TGTGCCAGCAGTCAAGGTTTTAGCAATCAGCCCCAGCATTTT

d_call: TRBD1
v_call: TRBV19
j_call: TRBJ1-2
clone_size: once
cdr3_aa: CASSTATGDLNYGYTF
cdr3_nt: TGTGCCAGTAGTACCGCCACAGGGGACCTTAACTATGGCTACACCTTC

d_call: TRBD2
v_call: TRBV7-3
j_call: TRBJ2-3
clone_size: -
cdr3_aa: CASSRSTSGGTDTQYF
cdr3_nt: TGTGCCAGCAGCCGGTCGACTAGCGGGGGCACAGATACGCAGTATTTT

d_call: TRBD1
v_call: TRBV5-1
j_call: TRBJ2-5
clone_size: -
cdr3_aa: CASSLGDRSQETQYF
cdr3_nt: TGCGCCAGCAGCCTCGGGGACAGGTCTCAAGAGACCCAGTACTTC

d_call: -
v_call: TRBV19
j_call: TRBJ1-1
clone_size: -
cdr3_aa: CASSPLGGGEAFF
cdr3_nt: TGTGCCAGTAGTCCGTTGGGGGGTGGTGAAGCTTTCTTT

d_call: -
v_call: TRBV11-2
j_call: TRBJ1-1
clone_size: -
cdr3_aa: CASSFDQGLTEAFF
cdr3_nt: TGTGCCAGCAGCTTCGATCAGGGACTCACTGAAGCTTTCTTT

d_call: -
v_call: TRBV12-5
j_call: TRBJ1-2
clone_size: -
cdr3_aa: CASGLVAGSGYTF
cdr3_nt: TGTGCTAGTGGTTTGGTGGCAGGGAGCGGCTACACCTTC

d_call: -
v_call: TRBV21-1
j_call: TRBJ2-1
clone_size: -
cdr3_aa: CASSKPLGDYRGPSSYNEQFF
cdr3_nt: TGTGCCAGCAGCAAACCTTTAGGTGATTACAGGGGGCCGAGCTCCTACAATGAGCAGTTCTTC

d_call: TRBD1
v_call: TRBV19
j_call: TRBJ2-1
clone_size: -
cdr3_aa: CASSIGGQSHEQFF
cdr3_nt: TGTGCCAGTAGTATAGGGGGACAGTCGCATGAGCAGTTCTTC

d_call: -
v_call: TRBV21-1
j_call: TRBJ2-3
clone_size: -
cdr3_aa: CASSKGTGGYSTDTQYF
cdr3_nt: TGTGCCAGCAGCAAAGGGACAGGGGGCTATAGCACAGATACGCAGTATTTT

d_call: -
v_call: TRBV4-3
j_call: TRBJ1-2
clone_size: -
cdr3_aa: CASSQSSSQNYGYTF
cdr3_nt: TGCGCCAGCAGCCAATCGAGTAGCCAGAACTATGGCTACACCTTC

d_call: -
v_call: TRBV4-3
j_call: TRBJ1-2
clone_size: -
cdr3_aa: CASSQETIANYGYTF
cdr3_nt: TGCGCCAGCAGCCAAGAAACGATCGCTAACTATGGCTACACCTTC

d_call: TRBD1
v_call: TRBV15
j_call: TRBJ1-3
clone_size: -
cdr3_aa: CATSQGQGYSGNTIYF
cdr3_nt: TGTGCCACCAGCCAGGGACAGGGGTACTCTGGAAACACCATATATTTT

d_call: -
v_call: TRBV9
j_call: TRBJ1-2
clone_size: -
cdr3_aa: CASSGVGDLSVGYTF
cdr3_nt: TGTGCCAGCAGCGGGGTGGGGGATTTGAGCGTCGGCTACACCTTC

d_call: -
v_call: TRBV4-1
j_call: TRBJ1-5
clone_size: -
cdr3_aa: CASSQAGGAPNQPQHF
cdr3_nt: TGCGCCAGCAGCCAAGCTGGAGGGGCCCCCAATCAGCCCCAGCATTTT

d_call: TRBD2
v_call: TRBV2
j_call: TRBJ2-3
clone_size: -
cdr3_aa: CASSELLAGGTDTQYF
cdr3_nt: TGTGCCAGCAGTGAATTGCTAGCGGGGGGCACAGATACGCAGTATTTT

d_call: TRBD2
v_call: TRBV11-2
j_call: TRBJ2-1
clone_size: -
cdr3_aa: CASSSLAGQLNEQFF
cdr3_nt: TGTGCCAGCAGCTCCCTAGCGGGGCAACTCAATGAGCAGTTCTTC

d_call: TRBD1
v_call: TRBV25-1
j_call: TRBJ1-2
clone_size: once
cdr3_aa: CASSGIQGGSGYTF
cdr3_nt: TGTGCCAGCAGTGGCATACAGGGGGGGTCGGGCTACACCTTC

d_call: TRBD2
v_call: TRBV3-1/TRBV3-2
j_call: TRBJ2-1
clone_size: once
cdr3_aa: CASSQALGLAGVGSYNEQFF
cdr3_nt: TGTGCCAGCAGCCAAGCATTAGGACTAGCGGGTGTTGGCTCCTACAATGAGCAGTTCTTC

d_call: -
v_call: TRBV27
j_call: TRBJ1-1
clone_size: -
cdr3_aa: CASRSPTASEAFF
cdr3_nt: TGTGCCAGCAGGAGCCCGACAGCCAGTGAAGCTTTCTTT

d_call: -
v_call: TRBV30
j_call: TRBJ1-6
clone_size: -
cdr3_aa: CAWSVDTHSPLHF
cdr3_nt: TGTGCCTGGAGTGTGGACACCCATTCACCCCTCCACTTT

d_call: TRBD2
v_call: TRBV3-1/TRBV3-2
j_call: TRBJ2-4
clone_size: -
cdr3_aa: CASSLQGLAGRSRAKNIQYF
cdr3_nt: TGTGCCAGCAGCCTCCAGGGACTAGCGGGGCGGAGCCGGGCCAAAAACATTCAGTACTTC

d_call: TRBD1
v_call: TRBV15
j_call: TRBJ1-4
clone_size: -
cdr3_aa: CATSRALQGPSTNEKLFF
cdr3_nt: TGTGCCACCAGCAGAGCCTTACAGGGGCCCTCAACTAATGAAAAACTGTTTTTT

d_call: -
v_call: TRBV7-9
j_call: TRBJ2-3
clone_size: -
cdr3_aa: CASSLDQDTQYF
cdr3_nt: TGTGCCAGCAGCCTGGACCAGGATACGCAGTATTTT

d_call: TRBD1
v_call: TRBV19
j_call: TRBJ1-1
clone_size: -
cdr3_aa: CASSIRQGSTEAFF
cdr3_nt: TGTGCCAGTAGTATTCGACAGGGGTCCACTGAAGCTTTCTTT

d_call: -
v_call: TRBV18
j_call: TRBJ2-7
clone_size: -
cdr3_aa: CASSLREADEQYF
cdr3_nt: TGTGCCAGCTCACTCAGGGAGGCCGACGAGCAGTACTTC

d_call: -
v_call: TRBV2
j_call: TRBJ1-3
clone_size: -
cdr3_aa: CASSVAGVSGNTIYF
cdr3_nt: TGTGCCAGCAGTGTGGCAGGGGTATCTGGAAACACCATATATTTT

d_call: -
v_call: TRBV6-2/TRBV6-3
j_call: TRBJ2-3
clone_size: -
cdr3_aa: CASSRAWTDTQYF
cdr3_nt: TGTGCCAGCAGTAGGGCGTGGACAGATACGCAGTATTTT

d_call: -
v_call: TRBV4-3
j_call: TRBJ1-1
clone_size: -
cdr3_aa: CASSQAARVGTEAFF
cdr3_nt: TGCGCCAGCAGCCAAGCCGCCAGGGTTGGCACTGAAGCTTTCTTT

d_call: -
v_call: TRBV7-2
j_call: TRBJ1-3
clone_size: -
cdr3_aa: CASSLAGTRNTIYF
cdr3_nt: TGTGCCAGCAGCTTAGCCGGGACAAGGAACACCATATATTTT

d_call: -
v_call: TRBV18
j_call: TRBJ1-6
clone_size: -
cdr3_aa: CASSATGTLSSYNSPLHF
cdr3_nt: TGTGCCAGCTCAGCTACCGGGACTCTGAGCTCCTATAATTCACCCCTCCACTTT

d_call: -
v_call: TRBV12-3/TRBV12-4
j_call: TRBJ1-2
clone_size: -
cdr3_aa: CASSPIYYGYTF
cdr3_nt: TGTGCCAGCAGTCCAATATACTATGGCTACACCTTC

d_call: -
v_call: TRBV21-1
j_call: TRBJ1-2
clone_size: -
cdr3_aa: CASSPPKRAYGYTF
cdr3_nt: TGTGCCAGCAGCCCGCCGAAAAGAGCCTATGGCTACACCTTC

d_call: TRBD1
v_call: TRBV27
j_call: TRBJ1-5
clone_size: -
cdr3_aa: CASSSRQGENQPQHF
cdr3_nt: TGTGCCAGCAGCAGCAGGCAGGGGGAAAATCAGCCCCAGCATTTT

d_call: -
v_call: TRBV7-9
j_call: TRBJ1-1
clone_size: -
cdr3_aa: CASSSPSSHGAFF
cdr3_nt: TGTGCCAGCAGCTCCCCATCGTCCCATGGGGCTTTCTTT

d_call: TRBD1
v_call: TRBV6-5
j_call: TRBJ2-3
clone_size: -
cdr3_aa: CASRHEGASDTQYF
cdr3_nt: TGTGCCAGCCGGCACGAGGGGGCTTCAGATACGCAGTATTTT

d_call: TRBD2
v_call: TRBV5-1
j_call: TRBJ2-2
clone_size: -
cdr3_aa: CASKTSGGLGTNTGELFF
cdr3_nt: TGCGCCAGCAAGACTAGCGGGGGCCTCGGAACGAACACCGGGGAGCTGTTTTTT

d_call: -
v_call: TRBV9
j_call: TRBJ2-7
clone_size: -
cdr3_aa: CASSNLAGGAFYEQYF
cdr3_nt: TGTGCCAGCAGCAACCTAGCCGGGGGCGCCTTCTACGAGCAGTACTTC

d_call: -
v_call: TRBV4-3
j_call: TRBJ1-4
clone_size: once
cdr3_aa: CASSLVSTNEKLFF
cdr3_nt: TGCGCCAGCAGCCTTGTCAGTACTAATGAAAAACTGTTTTTT

d_call: -
v_call: TRBV7-2
j_call: TRBJ1-1
clone_size: -
cdr3_aa: CASSFRGLDTEAFF
cdr3_nt: TGTGCCAGCAGCTTCCGGGGTTTGGACACTGAAGCTTTCTTT

d_call: -
v_call: TRBV7-2
j_call: TRBJ1-2
clone_size: once
cdr3_aa: CASRGTKNHYGYTF
cdr3_nt: TGTGCCAGCAGGGGTACTAAAAATCACTATGGCTACACCTTC

d_call: TRBD2
v_call: TRBV5-1
j_call: TRBJ2-5
clone_size: once
cdr3_aa: CASSPRIGLAEETQYF
cdr3_nt: TGCGCCAGCAGCCCCAGGATAGGACTAGCGGAAGAGACCCAGTACTTC

d_call: TRBD1
v_call: TRBV11-2
j_call: TRBJ2-2
clone_size: -
cdr3_aa: CASSLEEGAYTGELFF
cdr3_nt: TGTGCCAGCAGCTTAGAAGAGGGGGCTTACACCGGGGAGCTGTTTTTT

d_call: -
v_call: TRBV5-5
j_call: TRBJ1-1
clone_size: -
cdr3_aa: CASSLAGVTVGTEAFF
cdr3_nt: TGTGCCAGCAGCTTGGCGGGGGTGACGGTAGGTACTGAAGCTTTCTTT

d_call: TRBD1
v_call: TRBV28
j_call: TRBJ1-5
clone_size: -
cdr3_aa: CASSLSRGSSAQHF
cdr3_nt: TGTGCCAGCAGTTTGAGCAGGGGGTCTTCAGCCCAGCATTTT

d_call: -
v_call: TRBV6-4
j_call: TRBJ1-1
clone_size: -
cdr3_aa: CASSPGGSIWTEAFF
cdr3_nt: TGTGCCAGCTCCCCGGGGGGCTCTATTTGGACTGAAGCTTTCTTT

d_call: TRBD2
v_call: TRBV19
j_call: TRBJ2-3
clone_size: -
cdr3_aa: CASSGAGNKDTQYF
cdr3_nt: TGTGCCAGTAGCGGAGCGGGGAATAAAGATACGCAGTATTTT

d_call: -
v_call: TRBV7-2
j_call: TRBJ1-2
clone_size: -
cdr3_aa: CASSLPTGPGSYGYTF
cdr3_nt: TGTGCCAGCAGCTTACCGACCGGTCCAGGGAGTTATGGCTACACCTTC

d_call: TRBD1
v_call: TRBV6-2/TRBV6-3
j_call: TRBJ1-5
clone_size: -
cdr3_aa: CASSYGDRVNQPQHF
cdr3_nt: TGTGCCAGCAGTTACGGGGACAGGGTTAATCAGCCCCAGCATTTT

d_call: -
v_call: TRBV6-2/TRBV6-3
j_call: TRBJ2-3
clone_size: once
cdr3_aa: CASSYSNPRTDTQYF
cdr3_nt: TGTGCCAGCAGTTACTCGAATCCCCGCACAGATACGCAGTATTTT

d_call: TRBD1
v_call: TRBV9
j_call: TRBJ1-3
clone_size: -
cdr3_aa: CASSVGLAPGQEGTIYF
cdr3_nt: TGTGCCAGCAGCGTAGGATTGGCCCCGGGACAGGAGGGCACCATATATTTT

d_call: TRBD1
v_call: TRBV19
j_call: TRBJ1-2
clone_size: -
cdr3_aa: CASSFRGRNYGYTF
cdr3_nt: TGTGCCAGTAGCTTCAGGGGGCGTAACTATGGCTACACCTTC